This T cell receptor (beta chain) comes out of a study of beta chain features in type 1 diabetes. This CDR3 is built from 14 residues. After removal of 6 bases from V and 4 bases from J, the junction contained 7 bases not matched to a gene. CDR1 and CDR2 from the germline V gene are MDHEN and SYDVKM. Study results and caveats: HLA influence on TCRB rearrangement stayed unresolved here. Shorter TCRB CDR3s, moderately but significantly so, were found in Type 1 diabetes patients in all four CD4+ subsets.

Turning to this clone: Its antigen is unidentified.

All of the isolated RNA was reverse transcribed, so expressed TCRB transcripts were sequenced. Each sample of naive, central memory or regulatory T cells had, on average, approximately 3.5 million reads. TCRdb's copy holds only in-frame clones and misses some; the assay was immunoSEQ multiplex PCR. Of fewer than 200,000 clones detected, about 13% appear once; the ten largest clones hold 0.62%. This rearrangement joins TRBV28 to TRBJ2-7, with 9 bases that match TRBD2. The sequenced sample was central memory CD4+ T cells from blood. The TCR originated in a woman aged 18-29 years in good health. The DNA for the CDR3 is TGTGCCAGCAGCCACGGACTAGCGAAGTACGAGCAGTACTTC. Translating gives CASSHGLAKYEQYF.